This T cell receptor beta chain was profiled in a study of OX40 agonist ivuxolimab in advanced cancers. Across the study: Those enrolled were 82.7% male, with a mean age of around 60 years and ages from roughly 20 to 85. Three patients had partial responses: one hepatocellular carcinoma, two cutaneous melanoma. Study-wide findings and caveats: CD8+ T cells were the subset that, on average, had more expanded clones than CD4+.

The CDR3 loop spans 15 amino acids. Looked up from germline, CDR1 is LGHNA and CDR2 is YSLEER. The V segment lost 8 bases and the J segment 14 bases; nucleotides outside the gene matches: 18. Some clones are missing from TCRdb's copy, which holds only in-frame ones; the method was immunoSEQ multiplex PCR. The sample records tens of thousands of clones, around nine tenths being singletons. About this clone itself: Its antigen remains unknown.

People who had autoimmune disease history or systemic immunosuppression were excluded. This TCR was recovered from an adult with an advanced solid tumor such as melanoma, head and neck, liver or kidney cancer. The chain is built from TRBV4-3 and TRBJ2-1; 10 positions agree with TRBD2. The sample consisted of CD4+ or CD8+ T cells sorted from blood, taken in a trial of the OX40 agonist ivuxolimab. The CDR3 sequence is CASAGSVAGGPPEFF. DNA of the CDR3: TGCGCCAGCGCCGGGTCGGTAGCGGGGGGCCCCCCGGAGTTCTTC.